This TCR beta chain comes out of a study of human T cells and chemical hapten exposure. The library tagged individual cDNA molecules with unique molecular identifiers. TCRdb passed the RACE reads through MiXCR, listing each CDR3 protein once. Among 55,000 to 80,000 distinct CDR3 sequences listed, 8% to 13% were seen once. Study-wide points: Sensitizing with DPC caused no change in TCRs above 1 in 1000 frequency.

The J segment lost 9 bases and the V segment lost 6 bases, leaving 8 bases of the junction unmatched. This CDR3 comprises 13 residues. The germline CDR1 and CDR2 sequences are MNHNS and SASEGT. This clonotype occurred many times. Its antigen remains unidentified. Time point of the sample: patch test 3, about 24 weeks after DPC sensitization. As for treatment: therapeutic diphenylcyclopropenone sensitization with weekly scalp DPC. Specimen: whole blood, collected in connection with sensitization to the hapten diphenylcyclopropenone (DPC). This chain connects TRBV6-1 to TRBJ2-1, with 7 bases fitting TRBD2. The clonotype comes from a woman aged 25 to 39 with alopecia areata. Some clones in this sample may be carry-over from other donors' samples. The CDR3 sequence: CASSPGLYIEQFF. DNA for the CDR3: TGTGCCAGCAGCCCGGGACTATATATTGAGCAGTTCTTC.